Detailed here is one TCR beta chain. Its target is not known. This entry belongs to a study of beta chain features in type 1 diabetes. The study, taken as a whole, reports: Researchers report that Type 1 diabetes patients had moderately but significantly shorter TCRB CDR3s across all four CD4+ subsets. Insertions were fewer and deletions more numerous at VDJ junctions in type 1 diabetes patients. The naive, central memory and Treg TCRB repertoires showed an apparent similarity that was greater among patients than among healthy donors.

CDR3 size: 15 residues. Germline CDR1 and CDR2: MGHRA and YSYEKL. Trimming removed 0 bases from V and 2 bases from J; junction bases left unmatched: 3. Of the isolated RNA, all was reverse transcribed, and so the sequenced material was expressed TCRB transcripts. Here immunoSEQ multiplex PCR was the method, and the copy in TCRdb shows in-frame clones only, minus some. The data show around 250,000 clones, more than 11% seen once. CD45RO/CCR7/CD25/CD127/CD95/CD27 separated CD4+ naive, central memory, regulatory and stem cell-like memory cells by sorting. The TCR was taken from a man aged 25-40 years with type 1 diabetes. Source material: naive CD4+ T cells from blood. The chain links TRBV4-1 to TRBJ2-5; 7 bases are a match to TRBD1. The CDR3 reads CASSQEGRGQETQYF. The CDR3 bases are TGCGCCAGCAGCCAAGAAGGCAGGGGGCAAGAGACCCAGTACTTC.